The 8 T cell receptor beta chains listed next were all sequenced from one sample in a study of OX40 agonist ivuxolimab in advanced cancers. Clones were sequenced by immunoSEQ multiplex PCR, and TCRdb holds only the in-frame ones, with some missing. The sample lists tens of thousands of clones, roughly nine tenths seen once, with 9.5% to 14% in the top ten. This specimen was CD4+ or CD8+ T cells sorted from blood, taken in a trial of the OX40 agonist ivuxolimab. Receptors were obtained from an adult with an advanced solid tumor such as melanoma, head and neck, liver or kidney cancer.

This chain links TRBV5-1 with TRBJ2-7, with 10 bases aligning to TRBD2. V was clipped by 3 bases and J by 0 bases; unmatched bases: 3. Per germline, CDR1 SGHRS and CDR2 YFSETQ. This CDR3 has 15 amino acids. CDR3 in amino acids: CASSYSGGNSYEQYF. The CDR3 DNA reads TGCGCCAGCAGCTATAGCGGGGGGAACTCCTACGAGCAGTACTTC.

The gene calls are TRBV6-6 and TRBJ1-1, with a tentative D call TRBD1 (5 bases). V shed 2 bases and J shed 5 bases, with 12 bases lying between them. The CDR3 consists of 14 residues. Per the germline V gene, CDR1 is MNHNY and CDR2 is SVGAGI (reference sequence). The CDR3 coding sequence is TGTGCCAGCAGTTACGTGGGGGGTCGAACTGAAGCTTTCTTT. As protein: CASSYVGGRTEAFF.

J is TRBJ1-2 and V is TRBV2, with D uncertain. V shed 4 bases and J shed 1 base, with 10 bases lying between them. Looked up from germline, CDR1 is SNHLY and CDR2 is FYNNEI. The CDR3 consists of 14 residues. The DNA of the CDR3 is TGTGCCAGCAGTGCTGGTGGGATTAACTATGGCTACACCTTC. Its protein is CASSAGGINYGYTF.

The V and J genes are TRBV5-6 and TRBJ2-1, with D hard to call. V lost 1 base and J 0 bases, leaving 11 bases between the germline ends. Germline lookup yields CDR1 SGHDT and CDR2 YYEEEE. The CDR3 extends over 16 amino acids. CDR3 DNA sequence: TGTGCCAGCAGCTTGAGTCAGGTGAGCTCCTACAATGAGCAGTTCTTC. Protein: CASSLSQVSSYNEQFF. Combining the CDR3 with reference TRBV5-6 and TRBJ2-1 gives the whole variable domain DAGVTQSPTHLIKTRGQQVTLRCSPKSGHDTVSWYQQALGQGPQFIFQYYEEEERQRGNFPDRFSGHQFPNYSSELNVNALLLGDSALYLCASSLSQVSSYNEQFFGPGTRLTVL.

This clone was seen just once. The chain employs TRBV9 and TRBJ2-7; D unresolved. The CDR3 is made up of 13 amino acids. The germline V gene encodes CDR1 SGDLS and CDR2 YYNGEE. Deletions cut 0 bases from V and 7 bases from J, with 11 bases between. DNA of the CDR3: TGTGCCAGCAGCGTAGAGTATGAAGGTGAGCAGTACTTC. It specifies CASSVEYEGEQYF.

This clone was detected only once. This sequence joins TRBV15 and TRBJ2-1; TRBD2 agrees at 7 bases. The CDR3 spans 14 residues. Germline loops: CDR1 LNHNV, CDR2 YYDKDF (reference sequence). V lost 2 bases, J lost 5 bases, and 3 bases stayed unmatched. The CDR3 nucleotides are TGTGCCACCAGCAGATTAAGCGGGGACAATGAGCAGTTCTTC. Its translation is CATSRLSGDNEQFF.

The chain links TRBV9 to TRBJ2-1; 10 nucleotides line up with TRBD2. V shed 3 bases, J shed 1 base, and the junction held 4 bases outside the gene matches. Germline V gives CDR1 SGDLS, CDR2 YYNGEE. The CDR3 totals 16 residues. Written as DNA, the CDR3 is TGTGCCAGCAGCGAGAGTAGCGGGAGGTCCTACAATGAGCAGTTCTTC. This codes for CASSESSGRSYNEQFF.

This chain links TRBV10-2 with TRBJ1-1; D call uncertain. V dropped 1 base and J dropped 1 base, with 4 bases sitting between them. Germline V gene data show CDR1 as WSHSY and CDR2 as SAAADI. CDR3 length: 13 amino acids. CDR3 bases: TGCGCCAGCAGTGAGTTATGGAACACTGAAGCTTTCTTT. This sequence encodes CASSELWNTEAFF.